The 6 T cell receptor beta chains below come from one sample, sequenced in a study of T cell responses to AZD1222 COVID-19 vaccine. The protocol was immunoSEQ multiplex PCR, while the TCRdb copy is restricted to in-frame clones and leaves out a portion. This sample has 150,000 to 200,000 clones; about 92% occur once, and the top ten carry roughly 10%. Specimen: peripheral blood, collected on day 0 of AZD1222 vaccination. The receptors were gathered from an adult in good health.

The table lists this clone with a count of one. The rearrangement links TRBV3-1 (or the pseudogene TRBV3-2) to TRBJ2-1; the D is unclear. Germline V gene data show CDR1 as LGHDT and CDR2 as YNNKEL (reference sequence). This CDR3 has 12 residues. V was clipped by 3 bases and J by 4 bases, with 4 bases between them. CDR3 region: CASSQAYNEQFF. The DNA of the CDR3 is TGTGCCAGCAGCCAGGCGTACAATGAGCAGTTCTTC.

The rearrangement joins TRBV18 to TRBJ1-2; D is undetermined. The V gene lost 3 bases and the J gene lost 6 bases, with 11 bases spanning the gap. Germline V gene sequence: CDR1 KGHSH, CDR2 LQKENI. This CDR3 region has 13 residues. CDR3 nucleotides: TGTGCCAGCTCACCGGAGGGTGGAAATGGCTACACCTTC. This gives the protein CASSPEGGNGYTF. The whole variable domain, remainder taken from reference TRBV18 and TRBJ1-2, is NAGVMQNPRHLVRRRGQEARLRCSPMKGHSHVYWYRQLPEEGLKFMVYLQKENIIDESGMPKERFSAEFPKEGPSILRIQQVVRGDSAAYFCASSPEGGNGYTFGSGTRLTVV.

This clone was observed a single time. The chain joins TRBV28 to TRBJ1-1; no firm D call. Per the germline V gene, CDR1 is MDHEN and CDR2 is SYDVKM. The CDR3 has 13 amino acids. V lost 6 bases, J lost 7 bases, and 15 bases lay in between. CDR3: CASSWAAMNEAFF. The CDR3 DNA sequence: TGTGCCAGCAGCTGGGCGGCCATGAATGAAGCTTTCTTT.

This clone was picked up one time. The chain carries TRBV4-2 and TRBJ1-2; maybe TRBD1 (6 bases). CDR1 and CDR2 from the germline V gene are LGHNA and YNFKEQ. Trimming left V 4 bases short and J 8 bases short, with 17 bases between. The CDR3 is 14 residues long. Written as DNA, the CDR3 is TGTGCCAGCAGCCCCCCTGCGGGGGCGAAGGGCTACACCTTC. It is translated as CASSPPAGAKGYTF.

The chain combines TRBV3-1 (or the pseudogene TRBV3-2) with TRBJ1-1; D is ambiguous. Germline CDR1 is LGHDT and CDR2 is YNNKEL (reference sequence). CDR3 size: 12 residues. V gave up 4 bases and J gave up 1 base, with 4 bases separating them. The CDR3 DNA sequence: TGTGCCAGCAGCCTATCGAACACTGAAGCTTTCTTT. This translates into CASSLSNTEAFF.

The CDR3 protein is CASSVDANYGYTF. The CDR3 nucleotides read TGTGCCAGCAGCGTAGATGCTAACTATGGCTACACCTTC. This chain links TRBV9 with TRBJ1-2; D is ambiguous. Germline CDR1 SGDLS, CDR2 YYNGEE. The CDR3 has 13 residues. Deletions cut 0 bases from V and 0 bases from J, with 3 bases between.